These 6 T cell receptor beta chains came from one sample sequenced in a study of human T cells and chemical hapten exposure. The time point: pre-sensitization, week 0. The sample's treatment: therapeutic diphenylcyclopropenone sensitization with weekly scalp DPC. TCRdb itself ran the RACE reads through MiXCR, one entry per CDR3 protein. The sample has around 300,000 distinct CDR3 sequences; about 5.4% are singletons. The sample here was whole blood, taken in connection with sensitization to the hapten diphenylcyclopropenone (DPC). These receptors were collected from a woman aged 18-30 years with alopecia areata. Some clones in this sample may be carry-over from other donors' samples.

The chain links TRBV4-2 to TRBJ2-7, with TRBD1 identical over 9 bases. The CDR3 has 16 residues. In germline, CDR1 is LGHNA, CDR2 YNFKEQ. Trimming cost V 0 bases and J 4 bases; bases outside gene matches: 7. The CDR3 loop is CASSQDLGTGSYEQYF. Written as DNA, the CDR3 is TGTGCCAGCAGCCAAGACCTTGGGACAGGGTCGTACGAGCAGTACTTC.

This clonotype was seen at least ten times. This sequence joins TRBV5-1 and TRBJ1-6; D perhaps matches TRBD1 (5 bases). Germline CDR1 and CDR2: SGHRS and YFSETQ. This CDR3 has 15 residues. Trimming removed 2 bases from V and 9 bases from J, with 15 bases in between. This CDR3 reads CASSLAQGGSSPLHF. As DNA, the CDR3 is TGCGCCAGCAGCTTAGCTCAGGGTGGGAGTTCACCCCTCCACTTT.

This clonotype came up a few times. J is TRBJ2-7 and V is TRBV10-3, with D perhaps matching TRBD2 (7 bases). With 6 bases removed from V and 5 bases from J, the gap between germline ends came to 14 bases. From germline, CDR1 is ENHRY and CDR2 SYGVKD. The CDR3 consists of 13 residues. The CDR3 DNA is TGTGCCATCAGGCCTGGGGGGGCCAACGAGCAGTACTTC. Translated: CAIRPGGANEQYF.

The V call is TRBV10-3, the J call TRBJ2-3; tentatively, D is TRBD1 or TRBD2 (6 bases each). This CDR3 region has 14 residues. Germline lookup yields CDR1 ENHRY and CDR2 SYGVKD. V was trimmed by 4 bases and J by 6 bases, leaving 14 bases between them. The CDR3 bases are TGTGCCATCAGTGGCGCTGGGGGGCAGGATACGCAGTATTTT. This encodes CAISGAGGQDTQYF.

This clonotype was counted only a few times. The chain combines TRBV27 with TRBJ1-2; no definite D call. Germline lookup yields CDR1 MNHEY and CDR2 SMNVEV (reference sequence). V lost 3 bases, J lost 2 bases, and 7 bases lay in between. The CDR3 runs to 13 residues. CDR3: CASSLASNYGYTF. In DNA form, the CDR3 reads TGTGCCAGCAGTTTGGCATCCAACTATGGCTACACCTTC.

The chain carries TRBV20-1 and TRBJ2-7; the D gene is possibly TRBD1 (6 bases). Germline V gives CDR1 DFQATT, CDR2 SNEGSKA (reference sequence). CDR3 length equals 14 residues. The V end was cut by 5 bases, the J end by 0 bases, with 14 bases between. CDR3 in DNA: TGCAGTGCTCTCCGGACAGAGAGCTCCTACGAGCAGTACTTC. This sequence encodes CSALRTESSYEQYF.